The source of this T cell receptor beta chain is a study of cytomegalovirus exposure and HLA in healthy donors. Study outcomes and limitations: Several of the most significant clusters appeared, in a later analysis, to be linked to common viral pathogens. CMV serostatus was the only recorded immune exposure for donors. V- and J-gene trimming of TCR beta was linked (in a later analysis) to a missense DCLRE1C variant. Many donors carried some public TCRs, although rarity characterized most TCR sequences.

Researchers ran the PCR with 60 Vbeta and 13 Jbeta primers. TCRdb's copy holds only in-frame clones and misses some; the assay was immunoSEQ multiplex PCR. In the table there are 200,000 to 250,000 clones, over 80% of which are singletons. About this clone itself: Its antigen remains unidentified.

The TCR sequence derives from a boy between 2 and 10 years old in good health and CMV-seronegative. Sequenced: PBMCs.

CDR3 bases: TGTGCCAGCAGTCCACAGCGGGCGAATTACAATGAGCAGTTCTTC. This encodes CASSPQRANYNEQFF. The V and J genes are TRBV25-1 and TRBJ2-1; weak D call: TRBD2 (6 bases). Per the germline V gene, CDR1 is MGHDK and CDR2 is SYGVNS. V dropped 5 bases and J dropped 4 bases, with 15 bases sitting between them. CDR3 length: 15 amino acids. Together with reference TRBV25-1 and TRBJ2-1, the CDR3 gives the full variable domain: EADIYQTPRYLVIGTGKKITLECSQTMGHDKMYWYQQDPGMELHLIHYSYGVNSTEKGDLSSESTVSRIRTEHFPLTLESARPSHTSQYLCASSPQRANYNEQFFGPGTRLTVL.